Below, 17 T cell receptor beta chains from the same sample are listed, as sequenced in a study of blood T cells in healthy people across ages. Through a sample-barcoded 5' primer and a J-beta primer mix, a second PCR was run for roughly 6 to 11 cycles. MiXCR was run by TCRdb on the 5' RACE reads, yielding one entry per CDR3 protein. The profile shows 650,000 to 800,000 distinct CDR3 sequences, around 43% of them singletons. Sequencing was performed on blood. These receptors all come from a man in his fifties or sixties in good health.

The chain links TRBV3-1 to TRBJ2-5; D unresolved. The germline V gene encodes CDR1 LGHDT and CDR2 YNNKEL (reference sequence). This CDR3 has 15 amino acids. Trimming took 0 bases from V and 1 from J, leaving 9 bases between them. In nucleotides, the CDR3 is TGTGCCAGCAGCCAAGAGGTAGCATTCCAAGAGACCCAGTACTTC. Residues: CASSQEVAFQETQYF.

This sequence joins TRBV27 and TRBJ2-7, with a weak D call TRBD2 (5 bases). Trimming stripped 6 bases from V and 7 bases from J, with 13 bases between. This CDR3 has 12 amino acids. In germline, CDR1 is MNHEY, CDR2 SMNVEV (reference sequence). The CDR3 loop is CASRPYRGEQYF. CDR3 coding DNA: TGTGCCAGCAGGCCCTATCGGGGAGAGCAGTACTTC.

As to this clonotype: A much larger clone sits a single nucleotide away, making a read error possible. The CDR3 protein is CSARSGGKEKLFF. The CDR3 DNA sequence: TGCAGTGCTAGATCGGGGGGTAAGGAAAAACTGTTTTTT. The chain is built from TRBV20-1 and TRBJ1-4, with D perhaps TRBD1 (5 bases). CDR3 size: 13 residues. In germline, CDR1 is DFQATT, CDR2 SNEGSKA (reference sequence). The V gene lost 2 bases and the J gene lost 8 bases, with 12 bases spanning the gap.

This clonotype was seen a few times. CDR3 nucleotides: TGTGCCAGCAGTGAGGGTGGACTAGCGGGTGAGCAGTACTTC. Its translation: CASSEGGLAGEQYF. The gene calls are TRBV2 and TRBJ2-7; TRBD2 matches 11 bases. This CDR3 comprises 14 residues. V lost 3 bases to trimming and J lost 7 bases; unmatched junction nucleotides: 5. The germline CDR1 and CDR2 sequences are SNHLY and FYNNEI.

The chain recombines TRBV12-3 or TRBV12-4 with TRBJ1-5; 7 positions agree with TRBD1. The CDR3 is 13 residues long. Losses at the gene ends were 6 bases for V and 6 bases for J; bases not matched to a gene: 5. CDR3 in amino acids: CASSPYRGQPQHF. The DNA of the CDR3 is TGTGCCAGCAGCCCCTACAGGGGTCAGCCCCAGCATTTT.

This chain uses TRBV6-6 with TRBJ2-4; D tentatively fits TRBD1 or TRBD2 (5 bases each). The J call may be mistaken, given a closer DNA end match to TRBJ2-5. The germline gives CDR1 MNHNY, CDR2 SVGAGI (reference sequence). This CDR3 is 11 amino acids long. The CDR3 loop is CASGGRETQYF. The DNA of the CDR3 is TGTGCCAGCGGGGGAAGAGAGACCCAGTACTTC.

The CDR3 sequence: CASSQVPQGAGETQFF. The CDR3 DNA reads TGCGCCAGCAGCCAAGTTCCTCAGGGGGCAGGGGAGACCCAGTTCTTC. The V call is TRBV4-3, the J call TRBJ2-1; 8 positions agree with TRBD1. The CDR3 is 16 residues long. Germline CDR1 is LGHNA and CDR2 is YSLEER. J lost 13 bases, V lost 1 base, and 15 bases had no gene match.

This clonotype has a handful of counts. This CDR3 reads CSARDLTDYSNQPQHF. The CDR3 DNA reads as TGCAGTGCTAGAGATCTGACAGATTATAGCAATCAGCCCCAGCATTTT. The chain couples TRBV20-1 to TRBJ1-5, with a tentative D call TRBD1 (5 bases). The V end lost 0 bases, the J end lost 0 bases, and 12 bases lay between the germline ends. This CDR3 is 16 amino acids long. The germline V gene encodes CDR1 DFQATT and CDR2 SNEGSKA (reference sequence).

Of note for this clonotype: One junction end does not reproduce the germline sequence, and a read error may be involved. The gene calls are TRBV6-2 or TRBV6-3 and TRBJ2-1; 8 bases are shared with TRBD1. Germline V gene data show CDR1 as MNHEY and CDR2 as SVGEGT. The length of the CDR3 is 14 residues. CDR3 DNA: TGTGCCAGCTACGGGACAGGCGGTGGGAATGAGCGGTTCTTC. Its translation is CASYGTGGGNERFF.

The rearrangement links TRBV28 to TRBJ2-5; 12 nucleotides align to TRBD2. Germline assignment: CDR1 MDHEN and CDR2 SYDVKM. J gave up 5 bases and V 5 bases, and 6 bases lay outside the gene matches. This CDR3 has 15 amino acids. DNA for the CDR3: TGTGCCAGCAGTCCCTGGACTAGCGGGGCTGAGACCCAGTACTTC. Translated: CASSPWTSGAETQYF. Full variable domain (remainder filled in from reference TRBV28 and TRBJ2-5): DVKVTQSSRYLVKRTGEKVFLECVQDMDHENMFWYRQDPGLGLRLIYFSYDVKMKEKGDIPEGYSVSREKKERFSLILESASTNQTSMYLCASSPWTSGAETQYFGPGTRLLVL.

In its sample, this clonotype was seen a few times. This chain's CDR3 is CASSLGRGGAYEQYF. The CDR3 region has the DNA TGTGCCAGCAGTTTAGGCAGAGGGGGGGCATACGAGCAGTACTTC. This rearrangement joins TRBV12-3 or TRBV12-4 to TRBJ2-7; possibly TRBD2 for D (7 bases). CDR3 length: 15 residues. V was trimmed by 1 base and J by 4 bases, leaving 14 bases between them.

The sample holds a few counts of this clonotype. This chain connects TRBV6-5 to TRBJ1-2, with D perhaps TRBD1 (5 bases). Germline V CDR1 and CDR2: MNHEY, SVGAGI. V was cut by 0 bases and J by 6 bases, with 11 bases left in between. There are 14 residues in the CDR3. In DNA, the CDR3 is TGTGCCAGCAGTTACTCTCGGGGCGGCAATGGCTACACCTTC. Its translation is CASSYSRGGNGYTF.

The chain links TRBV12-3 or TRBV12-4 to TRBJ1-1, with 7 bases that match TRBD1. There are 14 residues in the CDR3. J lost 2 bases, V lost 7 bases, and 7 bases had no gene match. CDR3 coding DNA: TGTGCCAGCAACGAACAGGGGACCAACACTGAAGCTTTCTTT. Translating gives CASNEQGTNTEAFF.

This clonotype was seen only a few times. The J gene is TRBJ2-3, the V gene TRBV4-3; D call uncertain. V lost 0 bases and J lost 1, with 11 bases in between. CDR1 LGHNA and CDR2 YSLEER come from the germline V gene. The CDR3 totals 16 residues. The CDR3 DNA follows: TGCGCCAGCAGCCAAGACGCGCTCCCAGGCACAGATACGCAGTATTTT. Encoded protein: CASSQDALPGTDTQYF.

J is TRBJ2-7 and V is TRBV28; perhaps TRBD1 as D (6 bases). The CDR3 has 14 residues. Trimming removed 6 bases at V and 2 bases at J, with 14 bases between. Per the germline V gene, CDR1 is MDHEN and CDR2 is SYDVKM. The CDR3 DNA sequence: TGTGCCAGCAGGTCCCCCGGGACAACCTACGAGCAGTACTTC. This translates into CASRSPGTTYEQYF.

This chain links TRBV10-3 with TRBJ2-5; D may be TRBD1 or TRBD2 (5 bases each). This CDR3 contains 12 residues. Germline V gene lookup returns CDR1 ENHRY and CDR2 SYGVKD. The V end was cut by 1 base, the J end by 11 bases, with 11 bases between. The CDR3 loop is CAISELIGEQYF. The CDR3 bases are TGTGCCATCAGTGAGTTAATAGGGGAGCAGTACTTC.

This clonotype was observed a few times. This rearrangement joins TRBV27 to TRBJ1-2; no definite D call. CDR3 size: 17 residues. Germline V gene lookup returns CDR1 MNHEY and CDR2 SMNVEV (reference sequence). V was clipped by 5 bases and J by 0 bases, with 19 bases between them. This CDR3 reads CASSHTSRQTANYGYTF. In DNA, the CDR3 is TGTGCCAGCAGTCATACCTCGCGACAAACAGCTAACTATGGCTACACCTTC.